This TCR beta chain comes out of a study of blood T cell repertoires in COVID-19. Study information: Sample material is recorded as cDNA or gDNA derived from T cells, B-cell-depleted T cells, or PBMCs.

The germline gives CDR1 SNHLY, CDR2 FYNNEI. The CDR3 has 13 residues. V lost 4 bases to trimming and J lost 7 bases, with 13 bases between them. As handled by the study authors: Amplifying reference gene primers gave estimates of nucleated cell counts. Data came from immunoSEQ multiplex PCR; TCRdb stores just in-frame clones and leaves some out. The V and J calls and clone size are taken from that table; D and trimming were inferred from the DNA. The sample yields 200,000 to 250,000 clones, less than 85% seen once. Seattle patients were enrolled while actively infected and followed longitudinally. The sequenced sample consisted of peripheral blood. V and J are TRBV2 and TRBJ1-1; D uncertain. The clonotype was recovered from a woman of 80 years or more with COVID-19, enrolled during active disease. CDR3 protein: CASSAERRGEAFF. CDR3 nucleotide sequence: TGTGCCAGCAGTGCCGAAAGACGGGGTGAAGCTTTCTTT. Combining the CDR3 with reference TRBV2 and TRBJ1-1 gives the whole variable domain EPEVTQTPSHQVTQMGQEVILRCVPISNHLYFYWYRQILGQKVEFLVSFYNNEISEKSEIFDDQFSVERPDGSNFTLKIRSTKLEDSAMYFCASSAERRGEAFFGQGTRLTVV.